The 25 T cell receptor beta chains given below trace back to one sample, sequenced in a study of blood T cell repertoires in COVID-19. Sequenced by immunoSEQ multiplex PCR; TCRdb stores in-frame clones only, minus some. This table has hundreds of thousands of clones, 85% to 90% appearing once. Specimen: peripheral blood. The receptors shown here come from a man aged 65-85 years with acute or convalescent COVID-19.

The V call is TRBV27, the J call TRBJ1-4, with 7 positions matching TRBD1. This CDR3 has 12 residues. In germline, CDR1 is MNHEY, CDR2 SMNVEV (reference sequence). With V trimmed by 6 bases and J by 10 bases, 5 bases remained unmatched. The CDR3: CASRPQGGKLFF. In DNA form, the CDR3 reads TGTGCCAGCAGACCTCAGGGGGGAAAACTGTTTTTT.

This chain uses TRBV7-9 with TRBJ2-5; TRBD1 aligns across 9 bases. Germline assignment: CDR1 SEHNR and CDR2 FQNEAQ (reference sequence). The CDR3 sequence is 14 residues long. The J segment lost 5 bases and the V segment lost 5 bases, leaving 6 bases of the junction unmatched. The CDR3 coding sequence is TGTGCCAGCAGCACCGGGACAGGGCTGGAGACCCAGTACTTC. Its translation: CASSTGTGLETQYF. Full variable domain (remainder filled in from reference TRBV7-9 and TRBJ2-5): DTGVSQNPRHKITKRGQNVTFRCDPISEHNRLYWYRQTLGQGPEFLTYFQNEAQLEKSRLLSDRFSAERPKGSFSTLEIQRTEQGDSAMYLCASSTGTGLETQYFGPGTRLLVL.

V usage is TRBV7-2 and J usage is TRBJ2-2; D gene ambiguous. Germline lookup yields CDR1 SGHTA and CDR2 FQGNSA. The CDR3 runs 15 residues. Trimming took 5 bases from V and 6 from J, leaving 16 bases between them. The CDR3 spells CASSTYRDVPGELFF. CDR3 bases: TGTGCCAGCAGCACCTACCGAGATGTTCCCGGGGAGCTGTTTTTT.

V gene TRBV2 combines with J gene TRBJ2-5; the D gene is possibly TRBD1 (6 bases). This CDR3 spans 15 amino acids. The germline V gene has CDR1 SNHLY and CDR2 FYNNEI. With 5 bases removed from V and 1 base from J, the gap between germline ends came to 14 bases. For the CDR3, the DNA is TGTGCCAGCAGTCCTAACAGGGTGACCCAAGAGACCCAGTACTTC. It encodes CASSPNRVTQETQYF.

V usage is TRBV5-6 and J usage is TRBJ2-3, with 9 bases that match TRBD1. The CDR3 has 16 residues. The germline CDR1 and CDR2 sequences are SGHDT and YYEEEE. The V segment lost 4 bases and the J segment 2 bases; nucleotides outside the gene matches: 8. This CDR3 is CASSGTGTGFTDTQYF. The CDR3 bases are TGTGCCAGCAGCGGAACCGGGACAGGGTTCACAGATACGCAGTATTTT.

The rearrangement joins TRBV6-2 or TRBV6-3 to TRBJ2-4; D is possibly TRBD2 (5 bases). Germline lookup yields CDR1 MNHEY and CDR2 SVGEGT. This CDR3 has 15 amino acids. V lost 4 bases and J lost 1, with 11 bases in between. The CDR3 loop is CASSSGGRAKNIQYF. CDR3 DNA: TGTGCCAGCAGTTCAGGAGGAAGGGCCAAAAACATTCAGTACTTC.

In its sample, this clone was seen a few times. The V and J genes are TRBV2 and TRBJ1-6, with 10 bases identical to TRBD1. Germline assignment: CDR1 SNHLY and CDR2 FYNNEI. The CDR3 loop spans 12 amino acids. The trim removed 8 bases at V and 10 bases at J, leaving 2 bases unmatched. Written as DNA, the CDR3 is TGTGCCAGCCGGACAGGGGGATCACCCCTCCACTTT. Its protein is CASRTGGSPLHF.

This chain uses TRBV18 with TRBJ1-4, with D hard to call. The V gene lost 1 base and the J gene lost 4 bases, with 10 bases spanning the gap. The CDR3 sequence is 15 residues long. Looked up from germline, CDR1 is KGHSH and CDR2 is LQKENI. The CDR3 is CASSPHSGFNEKLFF. The CDR3 DNA is TGTGCCAGCTCACCACATTCGGGGTTTAATGAAAAACTGTTTTTT.

This rearrangement joins TRBV28 to TRBJ1-2; no clear D. The germline V and J ends were trimmed by 4 bases and 8 bases, with 17 bases remaining between them. Germline-derived CDR1 and CDR2 are MDHEN and SYDVKM. The CDR3 is made up of 14 amino acids. In nucleotides, the CDR3 is TGTGCCAGCAGTTCCGCTGGCGGGTCTATGGGCTACACCTTC. Its translation is CASSSAGGSMGYTF.

The genes are TRBV29-1 and TRBJ1-1; 8 bases agree with TRBD1. Per the germline V gene, CDR1 is SQVTM and CDR2 is ANQGSEA. The CDR3 covers 12 residues. Trimming took 7 bases from V and 4 from J; bases not matched to a gene: 5. CDR3 DNA: TGCAGCGCTGACAGGGGTCGCACTGAAGCTTTCTTT. This encodes CSADRGRTEAFF.

This clone is a singleton in its sample. The V and J genes are TRBV18 and TRBJ1-3; D not certain. The CDR3 extends over 14 amino acids. V gave up 6 bases and J gave up 4 bases, with 13 bases separating them. Per germline, CDR1 KGHSH and CDR2 LQKENI. This chain's CDR3 is CASSPTEHGNTIYF. The DNA for the CDR3 is TGTGCCAGCTCGCCTACAGAGCACGGAAACACCATATATTTT.

V is TRBV18 and J is TRBJ2-7; a weak D match, TRBD1 (6 bases). The CDR3 totals 14 residues. Trimming pared 2 bases from V and 7 bases from J, leaving 15 bases between. From germline, CDR1 is KGHSH and CDR2 LQKENI. CDR3 amino acids: CASSPAGALREQYF. CDR3 bases: TGTGCCAGCTCACCAGCAGGGGCTTTGAGGGAGCAGTACTTC.

The rearrangement uses TRBV7-8 and TRBJ2-2; 10 bases align to TRBD2. This CDR3 is built from 16 residues. Per germline, CDR1 SGHVS and CDR2 FQNEAQ. Trimming cost V 5 bases and J 2 bases; bases outside gene matches: 5. The CDR3 coding sequence is TGTGCCAGCAGCCCCAGGACTAGCGGAAACACCGGGGAGCTGTTTTTT. Its translation: CASSPRTSGNTGELFF.

This clone was detected ten times or more. The chain joins TRBV4-1 to TRBJ1-2; TRBD1 might be the D (5 bases). CDR3 length: 14 residues. Germline lookup yields CDR1 MGHRA and CDR2 YSYEKL. Trimming took off 4 bases at V and 1 base at J, with 10 bases between the two ends. Here the CDR3 reads CASSRQTVNYGYTF. The DNA for the CDR3 is TGCGCCAGCAGCCGACAGACCGTTAACTATGGCTACACCTTC.

The chain carries TRBV18 and TRBJ2-7; TRBD2 is a possible D gene (6 bases). The V gene's germline CDR1 is KGHSH and CDR2 LQKENI. Trimming pared 2 bases from V and 2 bases from J, leaving 16 bases between. The CDR3 contains 16 residues. This chain's CDR3 is CASSPVLRDGTYEQYF. CDR3 DNA: TGTGCCAGCTCACCAGTTCTGCGGGATGGAACCTACGAGCAGTACTTC.

This clone was recorded many times. V and J are TRBV28 and TRBJ1-6; tentative D call: TRBD1 (6 bases). CDR1 is MDHEN and CDR2 is SYDVKM in the germline V gene. The CDR3 contains 15 residues. With 5 bases removed from V and 7 bases from J, the gap between germline ends came to 15 bases. The CDR3 DNA follows: TGTGCCAGCAGTATCACACAGGGTTTGAATTCACCCCTCCACTTT. It translates to CASSITQGLNSPLHF.

The chain joins TRBV10-3 to TRBJ1-4; D uncertain. The CDR3 contains 13 residues. Germline-derived CDR1 and CDR2 are ENHRY and SYGVKD. The V gene lost 6 bases and the J gene lost 3 bases, with 8 bases spanning the gap. The DNA of the CDR3 is TGTGCCATCAGCGGGGATCCTAATGAAAAACTGTTTTTT. Amino acid sequence: CAISGDPNEKLFF.

The chain is built from TRBV10-3 and TRBJ2-7, with a tentative D call TRBD1 (6 bases). This CDR3 is 13 amino acids long. From germline, CDR1 is ENHRY and CDR2 SYGVKD. V dropped 2 bases and J dropped 3 bases, with 8 bases sitting between them. The CDR3 loop is CAISEGGYYEQYF. In nucleotides, the CDR3 is TGTGCCATCAGTGAGGGGGGCTACTACGAGCAGTACTTC.

This clone has more than one count but fewer than ten. The gene calls are TRBV28 and TRBJ2-2; the match to TRBD1 covers 8 bases. Germline loops: CDR1 MDHEN, CDR2 SYDVKM. This CDR3 contains 18 residues. With V trimmed by 5 bases and J by 4 bases, 15 bases remained unmatched. In DNA form, the CDR3 reads TGTGCCAGCAGTGGTTCCGGGACAGGCAGGGCCTTCACCGGGGAGCTGTTTTTT. Encoded protein: CASSGSGTGRAFTGELFF.

This chain uses TRBV4-3 with TRBJ2-1; D not resolved. Germline V gives CDR1 LGHNA, CDR2 YSLEER. V lost 0 bases and J 6 bases, leaving 9 bases between the germline ends. The CDR3 is 14 residues long. The CDR3 bases are TGCGCCAGCAGCCAAGATCCTAATAGCAATGAGCAGTTCTTC. It codes for CASSQDPNSNEQFF.

Only a few counts were recorded for this clone. V gene TRBV2 combines with J gene TRBJ1-2, with 7 bases matching TRBD1. Trimming removed 7 bases from V and 3 bases from J; junction bases left unmatched: 11. Looked up from germline, CDR1 is SNHLY and CDR2 is FYNNEI. This CDR3 is built from 15 residues. The CDR3 protein is CASNYRQGSYYGYTF. For the CDR3, the DNA is TGTGCCAGCAACTACCGACAGGGTTCGTACTATGGCTACACCTTC.

The gene calls are TRBV5-4 and TRBJ2-3, with a tentative D call TRBD1 (5 bases). This CDR3 spans 14 amino acids. Trimming shortened V by 2 bases and J by 4 bases, and 11 bases separated the two germline ends. The V gene's germline CDR1 is SGHNT and CDR2 YYREEE (reference sequence). The CDR3 nucleotides are TGTGCCAGCAGCTTTCAGGGAATTGCAGATACGCAGTATTTT. It specifies CASSFQGIADTQYF.

The chain employs TRBV24-1 and TRBJ1-5, with a possible D match to TRBD1 (5 bases). The V end lost 6 bases, the J end lost 0 bases, and 11 bases lay between the germline ends. Germline V gene data show CDR1 as KGHDR and CDR2 as SFDVKD. This CDR3 contains 15 residues. The chain's CDR3 is CATSLRGSSNQPQHF. The CDR3 region has the DNA TGTGCCACCAGTTTAAGGGGATCTAGCAATCAGCCCCAGCATTTT.

This clone has a handful of counts. This rearrangement joins TRBV27 to TRBJ1-6; the D gene is possibly TRBD1 (5 bases). CDR3 length: 18 amino acids. Trimming stripped 5 bases from V and 1 base from J, with 18 bases between. CDR1 and CDR2 from the germline V gene are MNHEY and SMNVEV (reference sequence). CDR3: CASSPTDLGPSYNSPLHF. The DNA for the CDR3 is TGTGCCAGCAGTCCGACCGACCTGGGGCCATCCTATAATTCACCCCTCCACTTT.

This clone was found once. The chain joins TRBV2 to TRBJ2-7, with D maybe TRBD2 (6 bases). V shed 6 bases and J shed 0 bases, with 15 bases lying between them. Germline V lookup: CDR1 SNHLY, CDR2 FYNNEI. This CDR3 has 15 residues. CDR3: CASSLAESSSYEQYF. The CDR3, as DNA: TGTGCCAGCAGCTTAGCGGAGTCGAGCTCCTACGAGCAGTACTTC.